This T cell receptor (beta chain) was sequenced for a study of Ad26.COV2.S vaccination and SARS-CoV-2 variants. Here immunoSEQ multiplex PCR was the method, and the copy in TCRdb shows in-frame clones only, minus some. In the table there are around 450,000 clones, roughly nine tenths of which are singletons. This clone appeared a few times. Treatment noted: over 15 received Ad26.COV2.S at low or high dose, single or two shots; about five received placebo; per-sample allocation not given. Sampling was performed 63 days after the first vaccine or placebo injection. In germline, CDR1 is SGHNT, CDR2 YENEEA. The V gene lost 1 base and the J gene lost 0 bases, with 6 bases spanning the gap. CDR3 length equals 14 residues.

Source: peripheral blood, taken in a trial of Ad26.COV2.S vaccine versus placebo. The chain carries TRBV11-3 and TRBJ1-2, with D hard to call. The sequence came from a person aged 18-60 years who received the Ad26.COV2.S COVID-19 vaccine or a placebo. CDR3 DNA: TGTGCCAGCAGCTTAGGCAGAACTAACTATGGCTACACCTTC. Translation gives CASSLGRTNYGYTF. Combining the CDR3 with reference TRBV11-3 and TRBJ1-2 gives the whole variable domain EAGVVQSPRYKIIEKKQPVAFWCNPISGHNTLYWYLQNLGQGPELLIRYENEEAVDDSQLPKDRFSAERLKGVDSTLKIQPAELGDSAVYLCASSLGRTNYGYTFGSGTRLTVV.